The entry that follows covers one TCR beta chain sequence. These data are taken from a study of cytomegalovirus exposure and HLA in healthy donors. Trimming left V 5 bases short and J 0 bases short, with 13 bases between. Germline loops: CDR1 WSHSY, CDR2 SAAADI. There are 15 residues in the CDR3. When sampled, the donors appeared nominally healthy, though they likely had unrecorded immune exposures. PCR involved 60 Vbeta and 13 Jbeta primers. Assay used: immunoSEQ multiplex PCR; TCRdb lists only in-frame clones, some missing. The data contain around 130,000 clones, over 70% of them singletons. The gene calls are TRBV10-2 and TRBJ1-1, with D perhaps TRBD1 (5 bases). The sample was PBMCs. The receptor was derived from a woman younger than 35 in good health and CMV-seronegative. The DNA of the CDR3 is TGCGCCAGCAGTCAGACGGTACAGGTGAACACTGAAGCTTTCTTT. Encoded protein: CASSQTVQVNTEAFF.